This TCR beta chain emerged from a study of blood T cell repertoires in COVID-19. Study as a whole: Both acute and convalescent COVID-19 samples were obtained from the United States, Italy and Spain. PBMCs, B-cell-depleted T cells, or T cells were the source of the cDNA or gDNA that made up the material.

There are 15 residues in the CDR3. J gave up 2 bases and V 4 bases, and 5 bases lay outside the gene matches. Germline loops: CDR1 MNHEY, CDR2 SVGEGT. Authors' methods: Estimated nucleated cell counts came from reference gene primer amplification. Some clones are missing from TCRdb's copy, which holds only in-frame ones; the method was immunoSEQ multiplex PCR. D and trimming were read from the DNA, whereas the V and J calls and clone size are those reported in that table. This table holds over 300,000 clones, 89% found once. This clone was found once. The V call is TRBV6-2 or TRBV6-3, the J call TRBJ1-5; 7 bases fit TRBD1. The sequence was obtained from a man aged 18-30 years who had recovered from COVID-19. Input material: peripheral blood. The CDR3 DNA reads TGTGCCAGCAGTTTCACAGGGGCTGGCAATCAGCCCCAGCATTTT. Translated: CASSFTGAGNQPQHF.